Listed here are 7 T cell receptor beta chains from one sample, sequenced in a study of early stage breast cancer tumors. Generated by immunoSEQ multiplex PCR, the TCRdb table keeps only in-frame clones and is missing some. The data show tens of thousands of clones, approximately 69% seen once. Sequenced input: blood. The receptors shown here come from a person in their sixties or seventies with breast cancer.

The chain links TRBV28 to TRBJ1-4; D may be TRBD1 (5 bases). CDR3 length equals 14 residues. Germline loops: CDR1 MDHEN, CDR2 SYDVKM. Trimming took 5 bases from V and 8 from J, leaving 15 bases between them. The CDR3 protein is CASSRYEGREKLFF. The CDR3 DNA follows: TGTGCCAGCAGTCGTTATGAGGGGCGCGAAAAACTGTTTTTT. Based on the CDR3 plus reference TRBV28 and TRBJ1-4, the full variable domain is DVKVTQSSRYLVKRTGEKVFLECVQDMDHENMFWYRQDPGLGLRLIYFSYDVKMKEKGDIPEGYSVSREKKERFSLILESASTNQTSMYLCASSRYEGREKLFFGSGTQLSVL.

The V and J genes are TRBV30 and TRBJ1-2; D remains unclear. The V end lost 3 bases, the J end lost 3 bases, and 17 bases lay between the germline ends. This CDR3 comprises 15 residues. Germline-derived CDR1 and CDR2 are GTSNPN and SVGIG (reference sequence). The CDR3 here is CAWSLPGVWDYGYTF. As DNA, the CDR3 is TGTGCCTGGAGCTTACCCGGGGTCTGGGACTATGGCTACACCTTC.

The rearrangement joins TRBV15 to TRBJ2-7; D is ambiguous. The CDR3 covers 13 residues. Germline values: CDR1 LNHNV, CDR2 YYDKDF (reference sequence). DNA for the CDR3: TGTCTCTACCCTCAAGGTAAGCACTACGAGCAGTACTTC. Protein sequence: CLYPQGKHYEQYF. The variable domain in full, with the rest retrieved from reference TRBV15 and TRBJ2-7, is DAMVIQNPRYQVTQFGKPVTLSCSQTLNHNVMYWYQQKSSQAPKLLFHYYDKDFNNEADTPDNFQSRRPNTSFCFLDIRSPGLGDTAMYLCLYPQGKHYEQYFGPGTRLTVT.

The rearrangement joins TRBV19 to TRBJ2-3, with D possibly matching TRBD1 (6 bases). The ends were cut back, 4 bases at V and 2 bases at J, with 10 bases in the middle. Germline CDR1 reads LNHDA; CDR2 reads SQIVND (reference sequence). This CDR3 spans 14 amino acids. CDR3 protein: CASSTPGVTDTQYF. The CDR3 DNA reads as TGTGCCAGTAGTACCCCAGGGGTCACAGATACGCAGTATTTT.

This clone has only a few counts. This chain connects TRBV5-1 to TRBJ1-4; no clear D. Trimming removed 5 bases from V and 8 bases from J, with 10 bases in between. The V gene's germline CDR1 is SGHRS and CDR2 YFSETQ. CDR3 length equals 12 residues. The CDR3 loop reads CASRGGNEKLFF. The CDR3 nucleotides are TGCGCCAGCAGGGGAGGTAACGAAAAACTGTTTTTT.

CDR3 amino acids: CASTDTLRQNEAFF. CDR3 DNA sequence: TGTGCCAGCACCGACACCCTCCGACAGAATGAAGCTTTCTTT. The chain has TRBV2 and TRBJ1-1, with D perhaps matching TRBD1 (5 bases). V dropped 7 bases and J dropped 7 bases, with 19 bases sitting between them. The germline gives CDR1 SNHLY, CDR2 FYNNEI. The CDR3 length is 14 residues.

This chain joins TRBV29-1 and TRBJ2-7; TRBD1 matches 11 bases. V lost 3 bases, J lost 0 bases, and 7 bases stayed unmatched. Germline CDR1 SQVTM, CDR2 ANQGSEA. This CDR3 has 16 residues. The CDR3 nucleotides read TGCAGCGTTGAGGGGGACAGGGGGACAAGCTCCTACGAGCAGTACTTC. It encodes CSVEGDRGTSSYEQYF.